The clone carrying this TCR beta chain showed up just a few times. Treatment of the sample: preoperative locoregional IRX-2 cytokine immunotherapy. Patients received preoperative, locoregional IRX-2 cytokine immunotherapy in a phase Ib study. Germline values: CDR1 MNHEY, CDR2 SMNVEV (reference sequence). The CDR3 totals 12 residues. The V and J ends lost 3 bases and 6 bases respectively, with 8 bases between them. The data originate from a study of preoperative IRX-2 immunotherapy in early breast cancer. Method: immunoSEQ multiplex PCR; TCRdb's copy keeps in-frame clones and lacks some. The sample records about 67,000 clones, roughly 94% being singletons.

The TCR sequence derives from a human donor with breast cancer. V and J are TRBV27 and TRBJ1-2; D gene unclear. The specimen was collected from a patient treated with IRX-2 immunotherapy. CDR3 in amino acids: CASSFSGDGYTF. CDR3 coding DNA: TGTGCCAGCAGTTTCTCCGGGGATGGCTACACCTTC.